These T cell receptor beta chains were read from a single sample in a study of CXCR3-negative and CXCR3-positive naive CD8 T cells. TCRdb re-called the 5' RACE reads, yielding one record per CDR3 amino acid sequence without DNA. The sample holds just over 40,000 distinct CDR3 sequences. Material: naive CXCR3- CD8+ T cells from blood. The receptor set was obtained from a human donor in good health. Some clones in this sample may be carry-over from other donors' samples. The CDR3 runs from the conserved cysteine through the conserved F or W. The size field is filled for only some rows; it gives once, few, many or a size class.

CDR3 protein: CAISEGLGAITIGDNYGYTF; J gene: TRBJ1-2; V gene: TRBV10-3; clone size: .
CDR3 protein: CASSQTRSGSDQPQHF; J gene: TRBJ1-5; V gene: TRBV4-3; clone size: medium-sized
CDR3 protein: CASSLEVGQANTGELFF; J gene: TRBJ2-2; V gene: TRBV5-1; clone size: .
CDR3 protein: CASSLVREGELFF; J gene: TRBJ2-2; V gene: TRBV7-8; clone size: .
CDR3 protein: CASSLSGGGGTEAFF; J gene: TRBJ1-1; V gene: TRBV4-1; clone size: .
CDR3 protein: CAISESTAYEQYF; J gene: TRBJ2-7; V gene: TRBV10-3; clone size: .
CDR3 protein: CASSLPGTEGFTEAFF; J gene: TRBJ1-1; V gene: TRBV7-9; clone size: .
CDR3 protein: CASSVAAPHNEQFF; J gene: TRBJ2-1; V gene: TRBV13; clone size: .
CDR3 protein: CSVEGLSGGTSCNEQFF; J gene: TRBJ2-1; V gene: TRBV29-1; clone size: .
CDR3 protein: CSVSDGKNTGELFF; J gene: TRBJ2-2; V gene: TRBV29-1; clone size: .
CDR3 protein: CASSQDPVSYEQYF; J gene: TRBJ2-7; V gene: TRBV4-3; clone size: .
CDR3 protein: CASSPRDKPTGEKLFF; J gene: TRBJ1-4; V gene: TRBV7-9; clone size: .
CDR3 protein: CASSYGGGPDTQYF; J gene: TRBJ2-3; V gene: TRBV6-2/TRBV6-3; clone size: .
CDR3 protein: CASSPGRGRQETQYF; J gene: TRBJ2-5; V gene: TRBV7-6; clone size: .
CDR3 protein: CSACLVEGGGYNEQFF; J gene: TRBJ2-1; V gene: TRBV20-1; clone size: .
CDR3 protein: CASSYSKYGNTIYF; J gene: TRBJ1-3; V gene: TRBV6-5; clone size: .
CDR3 protein: CASSLHSWSSSTDTQYF; J gene: TRBJ2-3; V gene: TRBV12-3/TRBV12-4; clone size: .
CDR3 protein: CSAREVTSYETQYF; J gene: TRBJ2-5; V gene: TRBV20-1; clone size: .
CDR3 protein: CASSGENTEAFF; J gene: TRBJ1-1; V gene: TRBV10-2; clone size: .
CDR3 protein: CSAREVTGVNTEAFF; J gene: TRBJ1-1; V gene: TRBV20-1; clone size: .
CDR3 protein: CASSSNRVYTGELFF; J gene: TRBJ2-2; V gene: TRBV28; clone size: .
CDR3 protein: CSASLLAGGPYEQYF; J gene: TRBJ2-7; V gene: TRBV20-1; clone size: .
CDR3 protein: CATSRVVPQDLNEQYF; J gene: TRBJ2-7; V gene: TRBV15; clone size: .
CDR3 protein: CASGLDYGNTEAFF; J gene: TRBJ1-1; V gene: TRBV12-5; clone size: .
CDR3 protein: CASRTPTGELFF; J gene: TRBJ2-2; V gene: TRBV25-1; clone size: .
CDR3 protein: CASSPVAGSYNEQFF; J gene: TRBJ2-1; V gene: TRBV4-1; clone size: .
CDR3 protein: CASTNPGGAGNEQFF; J gene: TRBJ2-1; V gene: TRBV19; clone size: .
CDR3 protein: CASSSAPLGGTKNIQYF; J gene: TRBJ2-4; V gene: TRBV7-6; clone size: .
CDR3 protein: CASSAGSSIGQHGYTF; J gene: TRBJ1-2; V gene: TRBV5-1; clone size: .
CDR3 protein: CASSLIVRNTEAFF; J gene: TRBJ1-1; V gene: TRBV7-2; clone size: .